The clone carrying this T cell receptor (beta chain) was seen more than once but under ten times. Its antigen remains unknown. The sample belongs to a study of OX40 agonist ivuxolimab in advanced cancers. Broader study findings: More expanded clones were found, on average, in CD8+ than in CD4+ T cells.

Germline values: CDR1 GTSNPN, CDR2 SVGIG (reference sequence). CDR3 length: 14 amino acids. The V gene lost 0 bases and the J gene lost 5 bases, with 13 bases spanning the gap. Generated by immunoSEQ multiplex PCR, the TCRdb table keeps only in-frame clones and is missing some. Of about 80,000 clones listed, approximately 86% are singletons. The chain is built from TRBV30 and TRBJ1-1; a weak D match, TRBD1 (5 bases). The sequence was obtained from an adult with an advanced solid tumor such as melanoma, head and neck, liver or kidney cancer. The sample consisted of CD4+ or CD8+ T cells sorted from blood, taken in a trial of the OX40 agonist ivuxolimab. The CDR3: CAWSVRAGQTEAFF. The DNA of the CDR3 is TGTGCCTGGAGTGTACGGGCAGGGCAAACTGAAGCTTTCTTT.